The present TCR beta chain was sequenced within a study of T cells in Graves' hyperthyroidism and ophthalmopathy. Study results and limitations: Model-based prediction identified ophthalmopathy a median 6.5 months prior to its onset. Blood also contained most expanded thyroid clonotypes above 0.001.

Notes on this clonotype: The antigen is undetermined.

This CDR3 region has 14 residues. Germline V gene sequence: CDR1 MRHNA, CDR2 SNTAGT. The trim removed 4 bases at V and 4 bases at J, leaving 4 bases unmatched. TCR beta CDR3 regions were amplified from RNA transcripts. TCR CDR3 underwent first-round RT-PCR with the HTBI primer set. TCRdb re-analysed the multiplex PCR reads in MiXCR, keeping a single row per CDR3 protein. The sample carries around 580,000 distinct CDR3 sequences, 46% recorded once. This sequence originates from a woman aged 18-30 years with Graves' hyperthyroidism. The chain recombines TRBV6-4 with TRBJ2-3; 8 positions match TRBD1. The specimen was peripheral blood or thyroid tissue (not recorded which). The CDR3 bases are TGTGCCAGCAGTGGCTCACAGGGGGCAGATACGCAGTATTTT. It yields the protein CASSGSQGADTQYF.